This paragraph reports one T cell receptor (beta chain). This clonotype was counted between two and nine times. Its antigen remains undetermined. Base qualities were left out, and no much larger clone turns up one base away. Library preparation used multiplex PCR. Reads for this sample came from an Illumina HiSeq 4000. TCR beta libraries were built with iRepertoire HTBI primers and Arm-PCR amplification of CDR3 regions. PCR products were gel purified before sequencing. As for the authors' bioinformatics: A total of 62 TRBV and some 13 TRBJ segments were identified across samples and were used for gene usage analysis of CDR3 amino acid clonotypes. Filtered high-quality paired reads were merged into contigs using COPE and FqMerger. BLAST was used to align contigs to IMGT TRBV, TRBD and TRBJ reference genes, with CDR3 defined following IMGT. Any clonotype with a frequency above 0.1% was counted as a highly expanded clone. Shannon entropy was used to measure repertoire diversity, and the Gini coefficient was used to measure V-J evenness. A clonotype was considered public if more than one individual shared it. The public reads were quality trimmed at Q25 with fastp and then assembled into clones with MiXCR by TCRdb, keeping productive beta chains. CDR3 protein duplicates are merged, each entry listing the most common genes and DNA. The authors' filters were not applied to this entry. For this sample there are under 400,000 distinct CDR3 sequences; around 17% appear just once. Approximately 30% of the sample goes to the ten largest clones.

This specimen's time point label, interpreted: newly diagnosed GD, antithyroid drugs for less than 3 months. For both TCR sequencing and RNA sequencing, RNA was extracted from PBMCs using TRIzol. Graves' disease was diagnosed according to American Thyroid Association guidelines. The patients came from an endocrinology department in Xi'an, China. From each patient, around 8.3 milliliters of peripheral blood was collected into an EDTA anticoagulant tube. PBMCs were isolated by Ficoll Paque Plus density gradient separation without further T cell sorting. An Agilent 2100 Bioanalyzer and agarose gel were used to check RNA quality, and a NanoDrop 2000 was used to measure RNA concentration. This entry comes from a study of regulatory T cells in long-lasting Graves disease (dated by TCRdb to the early 2020s). General notes on the study: Patients with newly diagnosed Graves' disease had been on antithyroid drugs for under 3 months. Persistent Graves' disease patients were compared with newly diagnosed Graves' disease patients by peripheral blood TCR sequencing and RNA sequencing. The study was conducted in China and was registered as a clinical trial. TCR sequencing covered some 13 persistent and some 20 newly diagnosed Graves' disease patients, about 35 samples in total.

Broader findings and caveats from the paper: Persistent patients shared more public clonotypes among themselves (under 3,000) than newly diagnosed patients did (about 1,000). The study examined only peripheral blood because the primary lesion, thyroid tissue, could not be accessed. Compared with newly diagnosed patients, patients with persistent Graves' disease had lower TCR Shannon entropy and fewer highly expanded clones, which suggests clonal expansion. The authors acknowledged the small sample size as a limitation that may reduce accuracy. Only the TCR beta chain was sequenced and analyzed.

This same sample was also part of a study on T cells in Graves' hyperthyroidism and ophthalmopathy. As described in the second report: Graves' hyperthyroidism was defined as stable when no progression to ophthalmopathy occurred over 18 months of follow-up. Hyperthyroidism patients were aged 18 to 65 years and newly diagnosed, with disease duration of less than 2 months. Any patient with an uncontrolled infection, another autoimmune disease, pregnancy or lactation was excluded. Diagnoses were based on clinical symptoms, serum thyroxine and TRAb, thyroid ultrasound and orbital computed tomography. A first-round RT-PCR of the TCR CDR3 used the HTBI primer set with the Qiagen OneStep RT-PCR kit. Blood samples also contained most of the expanded thyroid clonotypes (frequency above 0.001), which suggests that blood repertoires may reflect thyroid immune responses. In cross-validation, a model built on a 13 V-J signature told ophthalmopathy apart from stable hyperthyroidism with less than 90% sensitivity and 81% to 82% specificity, and in testing the same model reached 80%/75%. In validation, the model predicted progression to ophthalmopathy with 55% to 71% sensitivity and about 72% specificity, a median of about 6 months before onset. To identify TCR V-J signatures that set the groups apart, the researchers used a discovery cohort of 90 to 100 patients, made up of 43 with Graves' ophthalmopathy and some 58 with stable Graves' hyperthyroidism. An independent validation cohort of under 20 hyperthyroidism patients and about 15 patients who later progressed to ophthalmopathy tested prospective prediction of ophthalmopathy. The 100 or so discovery patients were randomly divided into training and test sets at a 7:3 ratio. Thyroid tissue and blood T-cell repertoires from more than 5 Graves' hyperthyroidism patients were also compared in the study. After blood sampling, hyperthyroidism patients were treated with methimazole at a starting dose of 30 mg daily, and ophthalmopathy patients were treated with high-dose intravenous methylprednisolone. The libraries were constructed in a second round of multiplex PCR and then size-selected and purified. Sequencing of the libraries was done on an Illumina HiSeq2000 using paired-end 100 bp reads. Raw data were processed with SOAPnuke, discarding reads with adapters, uncalled bases, mean Phred below 15, or no exact constant-primer or identifier match. COPE v1.2.5 was used to merge the high-quality paired reads, and each unique nucleotide sequence was defined as a clonotype. MiTCR v1.1 was used to align clonotypes to the IMGT TRBV, TRBD and TRBJ reference segments. Analysis was restricted to V-J combinations with a frequency above 0.0001, which covered over 98% of repertoires. The TCS score was defined as F50 (clonal expansion) divided by E x V (chaos), with BLOSUM62-based TCRdist calculated between CDR3 peptides within each V-J. Welch's t-statistics and random forest reduced some 510 V-J features to 13, which were used in a naive Bayes classifier (R e1071). No statistical method was used to fix the sample size in advance, and group allocation was not hidden from the investigators. The paper reports TCR Vbeta CDR3 sequencing of fewer than 150 peripheral blood samples: around 41 ophthalmopathy, under 80 hyperthyroidism and 17 progressor patients.

The receptor comes from a man aged 35 to 55 with Graves disease. Donor details come from another sample of the same person, matched by shared clones. This specimen was peripheral blood mononuclear cells (PBMCs), taken at new diagnosis, from a patient treated with antithyroid drugs.

For the CDR3, the sequence is CASSPTSAGELFF. At the DNA level, the sequence is TGTGCCAGCAGCCCCACTAGCGCCGGGGAGCTGTTTTTT. The V and J genes are TRBV5-4 and TRBJ2-2; TRBD2 lines up with 7 middle nucleotides. Via the germline V gene (reference sequence), CDR1 is SGHNT and CDR2 YYREEE. V trim: 4 bases; J trim: 6 bases; unmatched bases: 3. The CDR3 contains 13 residues, cysteine and phenylalanine counted. CDR3 DNA only is kept here, 39 bases in frame from base 1.